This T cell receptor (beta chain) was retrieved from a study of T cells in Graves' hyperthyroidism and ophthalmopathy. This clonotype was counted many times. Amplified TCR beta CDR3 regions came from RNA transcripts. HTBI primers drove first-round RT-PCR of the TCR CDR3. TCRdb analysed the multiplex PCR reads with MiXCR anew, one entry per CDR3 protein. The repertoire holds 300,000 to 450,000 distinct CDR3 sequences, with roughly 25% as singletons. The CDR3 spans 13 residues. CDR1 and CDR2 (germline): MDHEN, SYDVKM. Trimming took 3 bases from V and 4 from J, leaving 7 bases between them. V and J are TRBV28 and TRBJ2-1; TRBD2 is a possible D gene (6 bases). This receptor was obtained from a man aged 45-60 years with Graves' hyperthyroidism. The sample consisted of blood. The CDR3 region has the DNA TGTGCCAGCAGTTTGCGGGGATACAATGAGCAGTTCTTC. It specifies CASSLRGYNEQFF.